This T cell receptor (beta chain) derives from a study of CD8 T cells in ankylosing spondylitis. Notes on the study in general: Researchers report that disease-linked clones proved CD8+ and relatively rare in peripheral blood. Within matched ankylosing spondylitis synovial fluid, disease-linked clones were reportedly significantly enriched. There was a TCR beta motif, made of several highly homologous variants, that appeared characteristic of ankylosing spondylitis blood.

Quantitative 5'-RACE with molecular barcodes produced the TCR beta libraries. TCRdb re-called the 5' RACE reads through MiXCR, storing one row per CDR3 protein. Counted here are fewer than 500,000 distinct CDR3 sequences, 25% to 30% occurring once; the ten biggest clones make up about 0.9%. About this clonotype itself: Its antigen is currently unknown.

The CDR3 runs 15 residues. V dropped 1 base and J dropped 10; count of bases not matched to a gene: 6. Germline V gives CDR1 SGDLS, CDR2 YYNGEE. The sequenced sample was blood, either unsorted or a sorted T cell fraction (not recorded which). This receptor was obtained from a male donor with ankylosing spondylitis. The chain employs TRBV9 and TRBJ2-2, with TRBD2 matching 11 bases. In DNA form, the CDR3 reads TGTGCCAGCAGCGTAACGGGACTAGCGGTCGTGGAGCTGTTTTTT. It encodes CASSVTGLAVVELFF.